Shown below are 6 T cell receptor beta chains from a single sample sequenced in a study of OX40 agonist ivuxolimab in advanced cancers. Profiled with immunoSEQ multiplex PCR; TCRdb holds only in-frame clones, not every one. Here the sample spans just under 75,000 clones, 92% being singletons. The sample consisted of CD4+ or CD8+ T cells sorted from blood, taken in a trial of the OX40 agonist ivuxolimab. Receptors were obtained from an adult with an advanced solid tumor such as melanoma, head and neck, liver or kidney cancer.

V and J are TRBV4-3 and TRBJ1-3; D ambiguous. The CDR3 is made up of 16 amino acids. The V gene lost 0 bases and the J gene lost 4 bases, with 13 bases spanning the gap. Germline lookup yields CDR1 LGHNA and CDR2 YSLEER. DNA of the CDR3: TGCGCCAGCAGCCAAGATTCCCCGGCAGTCGGAAACACCATATATTTT. Its translation: CASSQDSPAVGNTIYF.

The rearrangement uses TRBV27 and TRBJ1-2; 10 bases align to TRBD1. This CDR3 contains 16 residues. CDR1 MNHEY and CDR2 SMNVEV come from the germline V gene (reference sequence). Germline trimming cut 2 bases from V and 7 bases from J; bases unmatched to any gene: 10. The CDR3 sequence is CASSLIPGQGIIGYTF. The CDR3 region has the DNA TGTGCCAGCAGTTTAATTCCGGGACAGGGGATTATTGGCTACACCTTC.

In this sample, this clone turned up a few times. Relative to the germline gene, one junction end is altered; a read error may explain this. The chain has TRBV19 and TRBJ1-5, with D possibly being TRBD1 (6 bases). Germline assignment: CDR1 LNHDA and CDR2 SQIVND (reference sequence). This CDR3 region has 13 residues. The CDR3 region has the DNA TGTGCCAGTACTATACAGGGTTTCCAGCCCCAGCATTTT. This encodes CASTIQGFQPQHF. The whole variable domain, filled in from reference TRBV19 and TRBJ1-5, reads DGGITQSPKYLFRKEGQNVTLSCEQNLNHDAMYWYRQDPGQGLRLIYYSQIVNDFQKGDIAEGYSVSREKKESFPLTVTSAQKNPTAFYLCASTIQGFQPQHFGDGTRLSIL.

The V call is TRBV5-1, the J call TRBJ2-7, with 9 bases lining up with TRBD1. V gave up 2 bases and J gave up 3 bases; unmatched junction bases: 9. The CDR3 sequence is 16 residues long. The germline CDR1 and CDR2 sequences are SGHRS and YFSETQ. CDR3 in DNA: TGCGCCAGCAGCTTAGGGACAGGGCGGGTTCTCTACGAGCAGTACTTC. Amino acid sequence: CASSLGTGRVLYEQYF.

The gene calls are TRBV29-1 and TRBJ1-5; no clear D. In germline, CDR1 is SQVTM, CDR2 ANQGSEA. V dropped 7 bases and J dropped 5 bases, with 12 bases sitting between them. This CDR3 is 12 amino acids long. The CDR3 nucleotides are TGCAGCGCCCAGGTGGGAGATCAGCCCCAGCATTTT. Its translation is CSAQVGDQPQHF.

This sequence joins TRBV27 and TRBJ1-4; D is perhaps TRBD1 (6 bases). Germline CDR1 and CDR2: MNHEY and SMNVEV (reference sequence). The CDR3 has 16 residues. Trimming removed 2 bases from V and 3 bases from J, with 13 bases in between. CDR3 DNA: TGTGCCAGCAGTTTAAGGGGGGGGCGGGCTAATGAAAAACTGTTTTTT. Translating it yields CASSLRGGRANEKLFF.